This entry is about one T cell receptor (beta chain). Its antigen has not been determined. No much larger clonotype is one base removed from it; base qualities were not supplied. This entry belongs to a study of T cells after yellow fever vaccination (dated by TCRdb to the late 2010s). About the investigation overall: The SMART-Seq v4 Ultra Low Input RNA kit was used to prepare libraries from fractions with low cell numbers. The cohort comprised two healthy male donors, one aged 18 to 30 and one aged 30 to 40 years. Blood was drawn at multiple timepoints before and after primary and secondary immunization, with bulk PBMC replicates and cell subsets isolated. To follow T-cell clones before and after primary and booster YFV17D yellow fever vaccination, bulk TCR alpha and beta repertoires were sequenced over time. Broader findings and caveats from the paper: Computational filtering was needed because FACS-sorted repertoires could contain abundant contaminating clonotypes from the bulk population. Compared with the primary T-cell response, the secondary T-cell response was faster but weaker, reaching its peak on day 5 rather than on day 15. The study included only a couple of donors, which limits how far the findings can be generalized. A small fraction of clonotypes appeared in both the CD4 and CD8 compartments, likely as a result of convergent recombination. After the booster, most of the clones that had expanded following primary vaccination were detected again (roughly 96% of CD4 and around 90% of CD8), which suggests that memory was broadly maintained.

According to the germline V gene, CDR1 reads SGHRS and CDR2 reads YFSETQ. The CDR3, from cysteine to phenylalanine, totals 16 residues. The DNA shown is the 48-base CDR3, in frame from base 1. Trimming accounts for 0 bases at V and 2 bases at J, while the number of junction bases matched to no gene is 6. In light of the paper, this sample's treatment or condition label describes: live attenuated yellow fever vaccine strain. PBMCs were isolated from peripheral blood using a standard Ficoll-Paque protocol. Dynabeads CD4 and CD8 positive selection kits were used to isolate CD4 and CD8 T-cell fractions. RNA was extracted with TriZol from bulk PBMCs, CD4 and CD8 fractions, and dextramer-positive and dextramer-negative fractions. TCR cDNA was made using 5'RACE template switching, a step that added a universal primer site and unique molecular identifiers. Priming of cDNA synthesis was performed from both the TCR alpha and TCR beta constant segments. Library amplification used two PCR steps, and the second PCR step added sample barcodes and sequencing adapters. Sequencing of libraries was performed on Illumina HiSeq 2500 (2x100 bp) or NovaSeq (2x150 bp). Per the original workflow: MIGEC handled demultiplexing of reads and collapsing into UMI consensus sequences, while MiXCR performed V(D)J alignment. Clonotypes responding to the vaccine were identified with edgeR on replicate PBMC samples, with the criteria of FDR below 0.01 and a log2 fold change above 5 up to day 15. CD4 or CD8 identity was assigned to each bulk clonotype according to whether the clonotype was present at higher abundance in the sequenced CD4 repertoire or the sequenced CD8 repertoire. TCRdb trimmed public reads at Q25 via fastp, called clones via MiXCR and kept in-frame beta chains. Here each entry gathers all rows of one CDR3 protein and keeps the most common genes and DNA. TCRdb's processing, not the authors' own work, is the source of the V and J calls. Across this sample there are about 220,000 distinct CDR3 sequences, with more than 6.5% seen only once. The ten largest clones represent 1% to 1.2% of the sample.

The receptor chain draws on TRBV5-1 and TRBJ2-7; 9 bases in the middle match TRBD2. This material consisted of CD4+ T cells sorted from PBMCs, taken on the day of the yellow fever booster vaccination. This TCR was sampled from a young man who received the YFV17D yellow fever vaccine. The CDR3 reads CASSLVGGLAAYEQYF. Here is the DNA: TGCGCCAGCAGCTTGGTGGGGGGACTAGCAGCCTACGAGCAGTACTTC.